This T cell receptor beta chain appears in the sequencing data of a study of identical twins. This CDR3 contains 14 residues. V lost 4 bases and J 7 bases, leaving 16 bases between the germline ends. Germline V gives CDR1 LNHNV, CDR2 YYDKDF (reference sequence). This clonotype was detected only a few times. Each CDR3 protein is one row after TCRdb ran MiXCR on the 5' RACE reads. The table includes 500,000 or so distinct CDR3 sequences, around 20% detected once. These data are also associated with another study on T cells expressing NK-cell markers.

The rearrangement joins TRBV15 to TRBJ2-5, with D possibly being TRBD1 (6 bases). What was sequenced was CD4+ T cells sorted from blood. The receptor comes from a woman between 18 and 29 years old in good health. The CDR3 DNA follows: TGTGCCACCAGCACAGAACAGGGAACGGGGACCCAGTACTTC. Translation: CATSTEQGTGTQYF.